This T cell receptor beta chain was retrieved from a study of shared clonotypes between healthy human individuals. CDR1 is SGHTA and CDR2 is FQGNSA in the germline V gene. The CDR3 contains 15 residues. V was shortened by 2 bases and J by 8 bases, with 16 bases between the two germline ends. The assay was run at deep level. Original data processing: ImmunoSEQ output lacked quality scores and full-length reads, limiting matched filtering. Assay: immunoSEQ multiplex PCR; the TCRdb copy retains only in-frame clones and omits some. The V and J calls and clone size are taken from that table; D and trimming were inferred from the DNA. The sample includes millions of clones, more than 90% of them seen just once. This clone showed up just once.

Sequencing was carried out using naive CD4+ T cells sorted from blood. Indicated subset: CD45RA+ positively selected. V gene TRBV7-2 combines with J gene TRBJ2-1; D may be TRBD1 or TRBD2 (5 bases each). The sequence was collected from a young man in good health. CDR3 bases: TGTGCCAGCAGCTTAATTCCGGGGCTGGGGGATGAGCAGTTCTTC. The encoded protein is CASSLIPGLGDEQFF.